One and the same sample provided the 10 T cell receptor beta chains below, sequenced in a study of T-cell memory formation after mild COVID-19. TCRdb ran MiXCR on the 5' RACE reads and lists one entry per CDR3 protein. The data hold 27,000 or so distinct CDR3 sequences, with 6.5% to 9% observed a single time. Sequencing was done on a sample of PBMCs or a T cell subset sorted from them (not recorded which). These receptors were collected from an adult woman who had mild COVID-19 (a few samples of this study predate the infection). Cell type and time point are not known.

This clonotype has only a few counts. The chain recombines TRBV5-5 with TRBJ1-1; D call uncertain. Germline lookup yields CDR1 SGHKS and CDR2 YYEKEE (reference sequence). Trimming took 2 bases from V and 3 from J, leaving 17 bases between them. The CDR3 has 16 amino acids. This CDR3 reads CASSLTTFPRDTEAFF. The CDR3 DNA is TGTGCCAGCAGCTTAACGACATTTCCCAGAGACACTGAAGCTTTCTTT.

The CDR3 DNA sequence: TGTGCCAGAAGCCTCCCCTCCAGGGACCCGAGGACAGATACGCAGTATTTT. Translation: CARSLPSRDPRTDTQYF. This chain links TRBV5-3 with TRBJ2-3; tentatively, D is TRBD1 or TRBD2 (5 bases each). TRBV5-3 has ORF status, its function being uncertain. This CDR3 spans 17 amino acids. Trimming shortened V by 4 bases and J by 3 bases, and 21 bases separated the two germline ends.

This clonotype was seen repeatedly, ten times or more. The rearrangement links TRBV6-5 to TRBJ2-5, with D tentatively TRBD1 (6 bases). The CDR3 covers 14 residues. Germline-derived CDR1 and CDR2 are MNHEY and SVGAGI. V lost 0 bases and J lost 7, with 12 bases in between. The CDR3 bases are TGTGCCAGCAGTTACTCTGGGGGCCGAGGGACCCAGTACTTC. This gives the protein CASSYSGGRGTQYF.

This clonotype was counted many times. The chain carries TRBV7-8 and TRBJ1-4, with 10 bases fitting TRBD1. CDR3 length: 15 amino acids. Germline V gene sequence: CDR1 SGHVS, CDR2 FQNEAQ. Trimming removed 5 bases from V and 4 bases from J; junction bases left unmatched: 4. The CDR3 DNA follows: TGTGCCAGCAGCCAAGGGACAGGGGTTAATGAAAAACTGTTTTTT. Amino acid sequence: CASSQGTGVNEKLFF. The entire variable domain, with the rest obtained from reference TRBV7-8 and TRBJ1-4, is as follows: GAGVSQSPRYKVAKRGQDVALRCDPISGHVSLFWYQQALGQGPEFLTYFQNEAQLDKSGLPSDRFFAERPEGSVSTLKIQRTQQEDSAVYLCASSQGTGVNEKLFFGSGTQLSVL.

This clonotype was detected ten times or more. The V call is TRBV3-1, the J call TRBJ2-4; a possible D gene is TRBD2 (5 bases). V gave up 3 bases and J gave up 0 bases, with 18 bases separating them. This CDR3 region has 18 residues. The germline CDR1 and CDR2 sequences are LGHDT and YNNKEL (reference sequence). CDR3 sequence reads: CASSQWYGERLAKNIQYF. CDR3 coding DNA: TGTGCCAGCAGCCAGTGGTACGGGGAGCGTTTAGCCAAAAACATTCAGTACTTC.

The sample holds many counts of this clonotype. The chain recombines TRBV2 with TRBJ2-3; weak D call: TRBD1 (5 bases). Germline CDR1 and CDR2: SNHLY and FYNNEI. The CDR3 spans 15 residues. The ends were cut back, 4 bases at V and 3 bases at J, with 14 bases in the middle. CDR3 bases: TGTGCCAGCAGTGGGGGCGCAGGCTCTACAGATACGCAGTATTTT. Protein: CASSGGAGSTDTQYF.

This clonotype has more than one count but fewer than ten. CDR3 DNA sequence: TGTGCCAGCAGCTTACCCTACAGGAATAAAGAGACCCAGTACTTC. Translated, it gives CASSLPYRNKETQYF. The rearrangement uses TRBV11-2 and TRBJ2-5; tentatively, D is TRBD1 (5 bases). The CDR3 totals 15 residues. V was shortened by 2 bases and J by 3 bases, with 13 bases between the two germline ends. Germline CDR1 reads SGHAT; CDR2 reads FQNNGV.

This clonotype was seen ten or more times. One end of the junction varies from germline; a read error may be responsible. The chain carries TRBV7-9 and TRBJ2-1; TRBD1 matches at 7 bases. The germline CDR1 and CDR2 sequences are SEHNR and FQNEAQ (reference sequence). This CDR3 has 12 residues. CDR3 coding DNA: TGTGCCAGCAGCTTAGCTGGTACAGGGGACGTCTTC. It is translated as CASSLAGTGDVF.

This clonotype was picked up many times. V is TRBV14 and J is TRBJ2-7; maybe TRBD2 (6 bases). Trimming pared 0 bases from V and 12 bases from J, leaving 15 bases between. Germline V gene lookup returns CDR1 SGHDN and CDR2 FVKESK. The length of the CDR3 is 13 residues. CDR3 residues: CASSQDRSLARYF. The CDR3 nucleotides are TGTGCCAGCAGCCAAGATCGAAGCCTAGCGCGGTACTTC.

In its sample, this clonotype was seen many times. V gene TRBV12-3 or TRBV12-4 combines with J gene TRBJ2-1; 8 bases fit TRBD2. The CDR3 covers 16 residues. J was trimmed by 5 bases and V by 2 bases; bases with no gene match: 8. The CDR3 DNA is TGTGCCAGCAGTTTACGGCTAGCGGGCCCCAACAATGAGCAGTTCTTC. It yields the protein CASSLRLAGPNNEQFF.